This T cell receptor (beta chain) originates from a study of a mutant IDH1 vaccine in newly diagnosed glioma. Background on the study: V12 corresponded to week 35 and V13 to week 47.

The V segment lost 3 bases and the J segment 1 base; nucleotides outside the gene matches: 2. The CDR3 covers 14 residues. CDR1 is SGHVS and CDR2 is FQNEAQ in the germline V gene. The table came from immunoSEQ multiplex PCR; TCRdb's copy has only in-frame clones and leaves some out. The data contain tens of thousands of clones, less than 85% of them singletons. Time point: week 47, end of study. Topical imiquimod accompanied each vaccine dose, which consisted of 300 ug of mutant IDH1 20-mer peptide. About this clone itself: As yet, its antigen is unknown.

Study-wide results and limits: Immune responses induced by the vaccine were seen in 80% to 95% of patients, spanning multiple MHC alleles.

The sample here was PBMCs, taken from a glioma patient whose treatment included an IDH1 peptide vaccine. This sequence originates from a middle-aged woman with glioma. Some clones in this sample may be carry-over from other donors' samples. V gene TRBV7-8 combines with J gene TRBJ2-5, with 7 bases lining up with TRBD1. The CDR3 sequence: CASSFRDSQETQYF. The CDR3 DNA is TGTGCCAGCAGCTTCCGGGACAGCCAAGAGACCCAGTACTTC.